The 18 T cell receptor beta chains reported below all come from one sample, sequenced in a study of CD4+ T cells in melanoma. The data were produced by immunoSEQ multiplex PCR, yet TCRdb's version contains in-frame clones alone and is incomplete. The table records about 140,000 clones, around 90% of them present only once. The receptors originated from a human donor with melanoma.

The V gene is TRBV10-2, the J gene TRBJ1-2; D remains unclear. The CDR3 loop spans 14 amino acids. V lost 6 bases, J lost 5 bases, and 16 bases lay in between. CDR1 and CDR2 (germline): WSHSY, SAAADI. The DNA for the CDR3 is TGCGCCAGCAGGGCAGCCTCTGTAAATTATGGCTACACCTTC. Protein sequence: CASRAASVNYGYTF.

The chain recombines TRBV7-3 with TRBJ2-5; unclear D gene. This CDR3 is built from 16 residues. Germline V gene sequence: CDR1 SGHTA, CDR2 FQGTGA. Between the trimmed V and J ends, which lost 1 base and 3 bases, there was a span of 15 bases. CDR3 DNA sequence: TGTGCCAGCAGCTTAAGAGGCTTGCCAGGCGAAGAGACCCAGTACTTC. Protein product: CASSLRGLPGEETQYF.

A single count supports this clone. The rearrangement joins TRBV6-5 to TRBJ1-5; possible D gene TRBD1, 5 bases. Germline values: CDR1 MNHEY, CDR2 SVGAGI. V dropped 6 bases and J dropped 0 bases, with 12 bases sitting between them. The CDR3 has 15 residues. In DNA, the CDR3 is TGTGCCAGCAGGGCGACAGACTATAGCAATCAGCCCCAGCATTTT. Translation gives CASRATDYSNQPQHF.

This chain links TRBV6-1 with TRBJ2-2, with D possibly matching TRBD2 (5 bases). The CDR3 has 14 amino acids. V dropped 6 bases and J dropped 6 bases, with 14 bases sitting between them. In germline, CDR1 is MNHNS, CDR2 SASEGT. Here the CDR3 reads CASREADWAGELFF. The DNA for the CDR3 is TGTGCCAGCAGGGAGGCAGACTGGGCCGGGGAGCTGTTTTTT.

V and J are TRBV9 and TRBJ1-2, with 8 bases that match TRBD1. V lost 3 bases to trimming and J lost 8 bases; unmatched junction nucleotides: 9. Germline lookup yields CDR1 SGDLS and CDR2 YYNGEE. The length of the CDR3 is 14 residues. DNA of the CDR3: TGTGCCAGCAGCGCTTCTTCGGACAGGGCCGGCTACACCTTC. This encodes CASSASSDRAGYTF.

This chain connects TRBV2 to TRBJ2-7, with TRBD1 matching over 8 bases. This CDR3 region has 15 residues. V dropped 6 bases and J dropped 2; count of bases not matched to a gene: 9. In germline, CDR1 is SNHLY, CDR2 FYNNEI. The CDR3 nucleotides are TGTGCCAGCAGAAGACCGGACAGGGTCCCCTACGAGCAGTACTTC. This gives the protein CASRRPDRVPYEQYF.

The gene calls are TRBV10-3 and TRBJ1-5; D is ambiguous. V was pared by 7 bases and J by 4 bases, with 14 bases between. Per the germline V gene, CDR1 is ENHRY and CDR2 is SYGVKD. The CDR3 runs 14 residues. The CDR3 DNA reads TGTGCCATCAAGCCAAGCACGCGGAATCAGCCCCAGCATTTT. Translated: CAIKPSTRNQPQHF.

The chain uses TRBV28 and TRBJ1-1; D gene ambiguous. Germline V lookup: CDR1 MDHEN, CDR2 SYDVKM. The CDR3 sequence is 11 residues long. The germline V and J ends were trimmed by 8 bases and 8 bases, with 12 bases remaining between them. The CDR3, as DNA: TGTGCCAGCGGAGTTTCAGGAGAAGCTTTCTTT. Its translation is CASGVSGEAFF.

This chain links TRBV5-1 with TRBJ1-1; D is uncertain. Looked up from germline, CDR1 is SGHRS and CDR2 is YFSETQ. The V end lost 0 bases, the J end lost 5 bases, and 11 bases lay between the germline ends. This CDR3 contains 14 residues. CDR3: CASSLETGLTEAFF. The DNA of the CDR3 is TGCGCCAGCAGCTTGGAAACTGGCTTGACTGAAGCTTTCTTT.

The chain uses TRBV10-3 and TRBJ2-1; 9 bases line up with TRBD1. The CDR3 extends over 15 amino acids. Germline trimming cut 1 base from V and 6 bases from J; bases unmatched to any gene: 4. Germline CDR1 is ENHRY and CDR2 is SYGVKD. In DNA, the CDR3 is TGTGCCATCAGTGAGTTTGGGACAGGGTCCAATGAGCAGTTCTTC. The encoded protein is CAISEFGTGSNEQFF.

This chain connects TRBV30 to TRBJ1-1; 7 positions match TRBD1. The CDR3 is 12 residues long. Germline assignment: CDR1 GTSNPN and CDR2 SVGIG (reference sequence). Losses at the gene ends were 4 bases for V and 6 bases for J; bases not matched to a gene: 5. The CDR3 DNA follows: TGTGCCTGGAACAGGGGCTCGGCTGAAGCTTTCTTT. Translated: CAWNRGSAEAFF.

The V call is TRBV19, the J call TRBJ1-1, with 8 bases matching TRBD1. J lost 2 bases, V lost 6 bases, and 5 bases had no gene match. The CDR3 length is 14 residues. The germline V gene has CDR1 LNHDA and CDR2 SQIVND (reference sequence). The CDR3 DNA sequence: TGTGCCAGTAGCCAAACAGGGGGTAACACTGAAGCTTTCTTT. The encoded protein is CASSQTGGNTEAFF.

The gene calls are TRBV10-2 and TRBJ1-6; TRBD1 matches 8 bases. CDR3 size: 15 residues. CDR1 and CDR2 (germline): WSHSY, SAAADI. V gave up 1 base and J gave up 6 bases; unmatched junction bases: 2. The CDR3 DNA sequence: TGCGCCAGCAGTGAGTTGGGGACAGGTAATTCACCCCTCCACTTT. As protein: CASSELGTGNSPLHF.

The V gene is TRBV14, the J gene TRBJ1-3; unclear D gene. The CDR3 totals 15 residues. Germline CDR1 SGHDN, CDR2 FVKESK. Trimming removed 1 base at V and 4 bases at J, with 11 bases between. The CDR3 region has the DNA TGTGCCAGCAGCCAAGTCGAATCACGCGGAAACACCATATATTTT. It translates to CASSQVESRGNTIYF.

V usage is TRBV30 and J usage is TRBJ2-3, with TRBD2 identical over 7 bases. Per germline, CDR1 GTSNPN and CDR2 SVGIG (reference sequence). CDR3 length: 15 amino acids. V trimming: 2 bases; J trimming: 0 bases; junction bases outside the gene matches: 5. The CDR3 loop reads CAWSLLATSTDTQYF. In nucleotides, the CDR3 is TGTGCCTGGAGTCTACTAGCGACGAGCACAGATACGCAGTATTTT.

This CDR3 reads CSVKVGQGTTGELFF. DNA of the CDR3: TGCAGCGTGAAGGTGGGACAGGGAACAACCGGGGAGCTGTTTTTT. The chain combines TRBV29-1 with TRBJ2-2, with 9 bases that match TRBD1. After removal of 6 bases from V and 5 bases from J, the junction contained 10 bases not matched to a gene. This CDR3 is 15 amino acids long. Germline assignment: CDR1 SQVTM and CDR2 ANQGSEA.

This clone turned up a few times. The genes are TRBV19 and TRBJ1-5, with D possibly TRBD1 on 6 matching bases. Between the trimmed V and J ends, which lost 2 bases and 2 bases, there was a span of 10 bases. Looked up from germline, CDR1 is LNHDA and CDR2 is SQIVND (reference sequence). The CDR3 has 15 amino acids. The CDR3, as DNA: TGTGCCAGTAGTATATCAGGGGAGCGCAATCAGCCCCAGCATTTT. This encodes CASSISGERNQPQHF. The full variable domain, rest sourced from reference TRBV19 and TRBJ1-5, is DGGITQSPKYLFRKEGQNVTLSCEQNLNHDAMYWYRQDPGQGLRLIYYSQIVNDFQKGDIAEGYSVSREKKESFPLTVTSAQKNPTAFYLCASSISGERNQPQHFGDGTRLSIL.

The rearrangement joins TRBV19 to TRBJ1-2; 8 nucleotides match TRBD1. The CDR3 contains 14 residues. Looked up from germline, CDR1 is LNHDA and CDR2 is SQIVND (reference sequence). With V trimmed by 4 bases and J by 7 bases, 8 bases remained unmatched. CDR3 region: CASSTGTGFFGYTF. For the CDR3, the DNA is TGTGCCAGTAGTACCGGGACAGGATTCTTTGGCTACACCTTC.